A selection of T cell receptor beta chains follows, all from one sample in a study of blood T cell repertoires in COVID-19. TCRdb's copy holds only in-frame clones and misses some; the assay was immunoSEQ multiplex PCR. This table holds 3,500 to 4,000 clones, 76% found once. The sample comprised peripheral blood. The source of these receptors is a human donor in a cohort sampled during active COVID-19. The CDR3 runs from the conserved cysteine through the conserved F or W. Fields, in order: V gene, J gene, CDR3 protein.

>TRBV29-1|TRBJ1-4
CSVSQEREKLFF
>TRBV3-1/TRBV3-2|TRBJ1-2
CASSPLGAGGYTF
>TRBV24-1|TRBJ2-2
CATGDRVNTGELFF
>TRBV5-1|TRBJ2-2
CASSLVSSGGELFF
>TRBV29-1|TRBJ1-1
CSVATGRGNTEAFF
>TRBV19|TRBJ2-2
CAATQGVGTGELFF
>TRBV2|TRBJ1-1
CASTRTLNTEAFF
>TRBV2|TRBJ1-2
CASSEARGGRYGYTF
>TRBV11-2|TRBJ2-5
CASSSAAVAGTQYF
>TRBV27|TRBJ2-4
CASGFIGASGSIKNIQYF
>TRBV19|TRBJ1-5
CASSMSRGQPQHF
>TRBV7-2|TRBJ2-1
CASSLEVYSGRDNEQFF
>TRBV27|TRBJ2-7
CASSLTGTAPYEQYF
>TRBV5-1|TRBJ2-3
CASSFGLAAGTDTQYF
>TRBV15|TRBJ2-6
CATSRDPLGVTGANVLTF
>TRBV7-8|TRBJ2-6
CASSRGLGRGANVLTF
>TRBV5-4|TRBJ2-1
CASSWGGGPGSNEQFF
>TRBV7-2|TRBJ1-2
CASSLAGGAGYTF
>TRBV7-9|TRBJ1-4
CASSPAGIPEKLFF
>TRBV5-4|TRBJ2-2
CASSLPWGDTGELFF
>TRBV19|TRBJ1-6
CASSIKGQGYSPLHF
>TRBV7-2|TRBJ2-3
CASSLMSPSSTDTQYF
>TRBV28|TRBJ2-3
CASQQGGGDTQYF
>TRBV12-3/TRBV12-4|TRBJ2-2
CASKGPNTGELFF
>TRBV7-8|TRBJ2-4
CASSLYRGGPSGGLAKNIQYF
>TRBV6-1|TRBJ2-3
CASSDQRGATDTQYF
>TRBV6-4|TRBJ2-3
CASSVGRDTDTQYF
>TRBV2|TRBJ2-5
CASRLSTSETQYF
>TRBV24-1|TRBJ2-5
CATSDSSYRGEETQYF
>TRBV5-1|TRBJ2-3
CASSLATGLGTDTQYF
>TRBV10-3|TRBJ1-2
CAISPRGQGVYGYTF
>TRBV7-2|TRBJ1-1
CASSPPGGMNTEAFF
>TRBV3-1/TRBV3-2|TRBJ1-3
CASSQDPLWGLSGNTIYF
>TRBV4-2|TRBJ2-3
CASSQGLAGGPGTDTQYF
>TRBV18|TRBJ2-1
CASSPVAYNEQFF
>TRBV3-1/TRBV3-2|TRBJ2-2
CASSQGGASGKANTGELFF
>TRBV6-5|TRBJ1-5
CASSSDRGYQPQHF
>TRBV29-1|TRBJ1-1
CSVVRRSRGTEAFF
>TRBV19|TRBJ1-5
CASSEGAAYSNQPQHF
>TRBV7-9|TRBJ1-3
CASSQMGQYSGNTIYF
>TRBV18|TRBJ1-1
CASSPRVELNTEAFF
>TRBV7-9|TRBJ2-1
CASSLRTGTQTDNEQFF
>TRBV6-6|TRBJ2-7
CASSNVAGGDYEQYF
>TRBV7-3|TRBJ2-1
CASSLRGAGPRGNEQFF
>TRBV7-8|TRBJ2-1
CASSIRSRDTNEQFF